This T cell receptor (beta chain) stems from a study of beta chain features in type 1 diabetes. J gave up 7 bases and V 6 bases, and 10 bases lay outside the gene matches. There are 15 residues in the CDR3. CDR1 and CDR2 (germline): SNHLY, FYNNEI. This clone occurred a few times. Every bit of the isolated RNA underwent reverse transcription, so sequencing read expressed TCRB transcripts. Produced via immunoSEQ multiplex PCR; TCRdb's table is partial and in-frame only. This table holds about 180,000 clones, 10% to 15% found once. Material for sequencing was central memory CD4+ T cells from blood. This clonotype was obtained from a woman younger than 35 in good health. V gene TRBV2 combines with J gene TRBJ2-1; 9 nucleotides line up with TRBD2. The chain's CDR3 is CASSSATSGDNEQFF. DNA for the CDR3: TGTGCCAGCAGCTCCGCGACTAGCGGAGATAATGAGCAGTTCTTC.